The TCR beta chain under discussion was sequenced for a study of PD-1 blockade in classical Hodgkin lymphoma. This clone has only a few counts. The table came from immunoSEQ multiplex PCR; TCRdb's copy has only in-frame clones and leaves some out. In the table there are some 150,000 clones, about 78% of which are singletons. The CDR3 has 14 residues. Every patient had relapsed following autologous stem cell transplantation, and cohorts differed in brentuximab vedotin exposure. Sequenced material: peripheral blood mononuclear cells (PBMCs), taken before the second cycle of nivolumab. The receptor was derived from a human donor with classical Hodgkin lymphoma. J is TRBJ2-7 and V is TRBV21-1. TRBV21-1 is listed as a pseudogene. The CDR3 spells CASSKGKSTYEQYF. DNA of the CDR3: TGTGCCAGCAGCAAAGGGAAGTCAACCTACGAGCAGTACTTC.